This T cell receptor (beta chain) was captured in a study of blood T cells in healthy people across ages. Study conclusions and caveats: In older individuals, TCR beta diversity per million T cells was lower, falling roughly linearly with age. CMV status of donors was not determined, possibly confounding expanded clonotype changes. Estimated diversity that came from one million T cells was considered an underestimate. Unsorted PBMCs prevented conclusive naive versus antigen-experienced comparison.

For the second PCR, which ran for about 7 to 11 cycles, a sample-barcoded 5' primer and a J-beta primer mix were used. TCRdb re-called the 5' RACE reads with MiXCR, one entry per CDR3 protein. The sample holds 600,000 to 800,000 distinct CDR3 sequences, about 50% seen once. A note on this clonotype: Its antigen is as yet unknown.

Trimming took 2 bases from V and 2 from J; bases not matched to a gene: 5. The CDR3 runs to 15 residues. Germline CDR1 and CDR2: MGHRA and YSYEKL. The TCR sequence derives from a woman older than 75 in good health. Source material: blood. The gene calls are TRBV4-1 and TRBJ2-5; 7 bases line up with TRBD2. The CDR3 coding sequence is TGCGCCAGCAGCCAATCTAGCGGAGTACAAGAGACCCAGTACTTC. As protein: CASSQSSGVQETQYF.